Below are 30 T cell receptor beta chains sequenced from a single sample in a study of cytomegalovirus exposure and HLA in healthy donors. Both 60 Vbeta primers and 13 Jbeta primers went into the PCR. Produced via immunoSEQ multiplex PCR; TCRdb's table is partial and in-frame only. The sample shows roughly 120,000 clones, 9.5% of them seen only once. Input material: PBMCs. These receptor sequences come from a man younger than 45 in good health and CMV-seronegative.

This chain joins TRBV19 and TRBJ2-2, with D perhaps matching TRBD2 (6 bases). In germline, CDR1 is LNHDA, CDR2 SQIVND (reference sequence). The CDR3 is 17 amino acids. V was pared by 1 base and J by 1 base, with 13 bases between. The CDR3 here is CASSIGRGRGNTGELFF. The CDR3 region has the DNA TGTGCCAGTAGTATAGGGAGGGGACGTGGGAACACCGGGGAGCTGTTTTTT.

CDR3 nucleotide sequence: TGCGCCAGCAGCCAAGATATGGCAGGCGACTCACCCCTCCACTTT. This codes for CASSQDMAGDSPLHF. The chain links TRBV4-1 to TRBJ1-6; D unclear. The CDR3 totals 15 residues. V lost 0 bases and J lost 10, with 13 bases in between. CDR1 is MGHRA and CDR2 is YSYEKL in the germline V gene.

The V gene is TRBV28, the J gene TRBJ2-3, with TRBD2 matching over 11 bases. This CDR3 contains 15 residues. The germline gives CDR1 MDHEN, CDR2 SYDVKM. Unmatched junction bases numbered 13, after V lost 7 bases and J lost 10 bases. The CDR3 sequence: CASKKRASGRSPQYF. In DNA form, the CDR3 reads TGTGCCAGCAAAAAAAGGGCTAGCGGGAGGTCTCCGCAGTATTTT.

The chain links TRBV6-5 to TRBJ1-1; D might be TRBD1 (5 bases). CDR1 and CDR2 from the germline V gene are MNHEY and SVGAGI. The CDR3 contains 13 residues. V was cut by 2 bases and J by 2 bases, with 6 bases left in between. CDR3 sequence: CASSYRTNTEAFF. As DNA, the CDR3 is TGTGCCAGCAGTTACCGGACAAACACTGAAGCTTTCTTT.

The CDR3 reads CASSKTGIDYEQYF. CDR3 sequence (DNA): TGTGCCAGTAGTAAGACAGGGATAGATTACGAGCAGTACTTC. The chain carries TRBV19 and TRBJ2-7; 7 bases align to TRBD1. J was trimmed by 4 bases and V by 4 bases; bases with no gene match: 7. Germline CDR1 and CDR2: LNHDA and SQIVND (reference sequence). There are 14 residues in the CDR3.

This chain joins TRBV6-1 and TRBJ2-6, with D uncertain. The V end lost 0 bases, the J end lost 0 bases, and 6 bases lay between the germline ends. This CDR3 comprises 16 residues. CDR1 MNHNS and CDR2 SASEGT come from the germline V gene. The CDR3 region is CASSEARVSGANVLTF. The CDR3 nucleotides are TGTGCCAGCAGTGAAGCTCGGGTCTCTGGGGCCAACGTCCTGACTTTC.

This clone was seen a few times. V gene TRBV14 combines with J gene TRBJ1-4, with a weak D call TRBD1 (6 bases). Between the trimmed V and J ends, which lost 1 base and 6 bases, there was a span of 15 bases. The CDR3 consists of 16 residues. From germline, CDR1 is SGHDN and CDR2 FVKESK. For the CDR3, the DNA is TGTGCCAGCAGCCAAGCTCAGGGCAGGGGCCATGAAAAACTGTTTTTT. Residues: CASSQAQGRGHEKLFF. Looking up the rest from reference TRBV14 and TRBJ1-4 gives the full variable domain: EAGVTQFPSHSVIEKGQTVTLRCDPISGHDNLYWYRRVMGKEIKFLLHFVKESKQDESGMPNNRFLAERTGGTYSTLKVQPAELEDSGVYFCASSQAQGRGHEKLFFGSGTQLSVL.

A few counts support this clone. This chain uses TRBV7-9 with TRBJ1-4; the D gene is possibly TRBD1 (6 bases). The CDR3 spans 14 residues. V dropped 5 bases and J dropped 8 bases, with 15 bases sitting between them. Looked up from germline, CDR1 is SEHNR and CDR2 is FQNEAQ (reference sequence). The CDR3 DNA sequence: TGTGCCAGCAGCCTCAGGGGAATTGGCGAAAAACTGTTTTTT. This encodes CASSLRGIGEKLFF.

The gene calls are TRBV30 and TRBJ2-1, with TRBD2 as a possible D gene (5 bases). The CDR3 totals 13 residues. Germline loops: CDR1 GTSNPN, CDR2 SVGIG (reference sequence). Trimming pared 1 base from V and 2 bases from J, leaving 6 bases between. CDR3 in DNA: TGTGCCTGGAGTGGACTACCCTACAATGAGCAGTTCTTC. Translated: CAWSGLPYNEQFF. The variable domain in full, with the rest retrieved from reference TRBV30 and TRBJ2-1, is SQTIHQWPATLVQPVGSPLSLECTVEGTSNPNLYWYRQAAGRGLQLLFYSVGIGQISSEVPQNLSASRPQDRQFILSSKKLLLSDSGFYLCAWSGLPYNEQFFGPGTRLTVL.

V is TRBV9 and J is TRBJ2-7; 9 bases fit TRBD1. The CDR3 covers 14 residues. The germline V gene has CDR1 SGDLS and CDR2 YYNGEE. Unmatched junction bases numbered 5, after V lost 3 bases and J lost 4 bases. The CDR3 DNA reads TGTGCCAGCAGCGGGACAGGGGATGGATACGAGCAGTACTTC. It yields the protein CASSGTGDGYEQYF.

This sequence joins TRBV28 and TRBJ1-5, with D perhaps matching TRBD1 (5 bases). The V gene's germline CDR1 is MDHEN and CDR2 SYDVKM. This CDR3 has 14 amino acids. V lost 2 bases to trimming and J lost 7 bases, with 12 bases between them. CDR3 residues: CASSLTGGYQPQHF. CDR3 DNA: TGTGCCAGCAGTTTAACCGGGGGATACCAGCCCCAGCATTTT. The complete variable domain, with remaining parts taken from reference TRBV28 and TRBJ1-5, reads DVKVTQSSRYLVKRTGEKVFLECVQDMDHENMFWYRQDPGLGLRLIYFSYDVKMKEKGDIPEGYSVSREKKERFSLILESASTNQTSMYLCASSLTGGYQPQHFGDGTRLSIL.

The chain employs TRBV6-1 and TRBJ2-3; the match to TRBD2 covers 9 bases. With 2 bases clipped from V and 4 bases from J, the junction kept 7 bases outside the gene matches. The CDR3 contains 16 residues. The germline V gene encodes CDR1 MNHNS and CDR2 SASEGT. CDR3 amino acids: CASSETRSGRSDTQYF. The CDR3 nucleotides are TGTGCCAGCAGTGAAACCAGAAGCGGGAGGTCAGATACGCAGTATTTT.

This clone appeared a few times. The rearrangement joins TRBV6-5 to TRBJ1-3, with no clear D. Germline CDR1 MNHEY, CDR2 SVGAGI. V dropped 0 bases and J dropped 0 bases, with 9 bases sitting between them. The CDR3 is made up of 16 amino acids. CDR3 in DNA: TGTGCCAGCAGTTACTCCCGGACTTTCTCTGGAAACACCATATATTTT. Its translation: CASSYSRTFSGNTIYF.

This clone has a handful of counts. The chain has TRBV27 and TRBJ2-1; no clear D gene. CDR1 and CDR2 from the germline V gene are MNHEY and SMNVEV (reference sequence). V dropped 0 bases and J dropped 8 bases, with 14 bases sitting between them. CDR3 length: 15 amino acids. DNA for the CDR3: TGTGCCAGCAGTTTATCCCGGTCTCCCTTCGATGAGCAGTTCTTC. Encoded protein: CASSLSRSPFDEQFF.

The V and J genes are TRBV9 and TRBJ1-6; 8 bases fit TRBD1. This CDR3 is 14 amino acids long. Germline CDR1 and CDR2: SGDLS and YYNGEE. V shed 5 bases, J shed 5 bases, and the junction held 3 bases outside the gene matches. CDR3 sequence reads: CASRTGVNNSPLHF. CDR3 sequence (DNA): TGTGCCAGCAGGACAGGGGTAAATAATTCACCCCTCCACTTT. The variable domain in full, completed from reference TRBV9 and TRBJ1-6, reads DSGVTQTPKHLITATGQRVTLRCSPRSGDLSVYWYQQSLDQGLQFLIQYYNGEERAKGNILERFSAQQFPDLHSELNLSSLELGDSALYFCASRTGVNNSPLHFGNGTRLTVT.

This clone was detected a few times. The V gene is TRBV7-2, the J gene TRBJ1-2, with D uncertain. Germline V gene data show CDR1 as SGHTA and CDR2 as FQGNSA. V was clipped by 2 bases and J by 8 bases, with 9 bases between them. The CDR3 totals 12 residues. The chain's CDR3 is CASSLLGSGYTF. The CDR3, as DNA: TGTGCCAGCAGCTTATTAGGGAGCGGCTACACCTTC.

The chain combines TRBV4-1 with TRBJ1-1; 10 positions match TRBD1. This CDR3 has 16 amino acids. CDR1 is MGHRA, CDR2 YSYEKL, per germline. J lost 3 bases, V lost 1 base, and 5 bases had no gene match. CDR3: CASSQVGQGSDTEAFF. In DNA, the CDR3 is TGCGCCAGCAGCCAAGTGGGACAGGGGTCAGACACTGAAGCTTTCTTT.

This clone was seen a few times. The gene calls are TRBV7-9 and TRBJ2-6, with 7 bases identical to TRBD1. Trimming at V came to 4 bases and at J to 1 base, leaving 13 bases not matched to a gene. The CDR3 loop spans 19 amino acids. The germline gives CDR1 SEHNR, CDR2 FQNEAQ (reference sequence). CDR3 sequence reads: CASSSLRTGRGSGANVLTF. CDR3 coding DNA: TGTGCCAGCAGCTCCCTTAGGACAGGCCGTGGGTCTGGGGCCAACGTCCTGACTTTC.

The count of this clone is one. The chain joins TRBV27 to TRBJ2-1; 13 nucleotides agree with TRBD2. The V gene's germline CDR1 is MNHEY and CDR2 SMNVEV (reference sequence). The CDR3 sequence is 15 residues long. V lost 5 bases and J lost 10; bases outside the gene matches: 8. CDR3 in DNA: TGTGCCAGCAGTCGAACTAGCGGGAGGGCCGCCGAGCAGTTCTTC. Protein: CASSRTSGRAAEQFF.

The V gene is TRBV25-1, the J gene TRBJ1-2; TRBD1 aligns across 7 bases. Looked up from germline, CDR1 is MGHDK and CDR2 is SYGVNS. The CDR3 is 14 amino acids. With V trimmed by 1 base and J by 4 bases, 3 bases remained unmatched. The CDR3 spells CASSESGTAYGYTF. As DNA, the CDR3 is TGTGCCAGCAGTGAATCCGGGACAGCCTATGGCTACACCTTC.

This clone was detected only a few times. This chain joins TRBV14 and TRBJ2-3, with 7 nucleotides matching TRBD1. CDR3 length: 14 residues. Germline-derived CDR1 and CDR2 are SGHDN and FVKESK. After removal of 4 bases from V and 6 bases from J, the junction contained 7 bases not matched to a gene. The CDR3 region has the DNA TGTGCCAGCAGCCGGGGACAGATTGTTGATACGCAGTATTTT. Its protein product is CASSRGQIVDTQYF. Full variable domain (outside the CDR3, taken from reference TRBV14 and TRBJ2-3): EAGVTQFPSHSVIEKGQTVTLRCDPISGHDNLYWYRRVMGKEIKFLLHFVKESKQDESGMPNNRFLAERTGGTYSTLKVQPAELEDSGVYFCASSRGQIVDTQYFGPGTRLTVL.

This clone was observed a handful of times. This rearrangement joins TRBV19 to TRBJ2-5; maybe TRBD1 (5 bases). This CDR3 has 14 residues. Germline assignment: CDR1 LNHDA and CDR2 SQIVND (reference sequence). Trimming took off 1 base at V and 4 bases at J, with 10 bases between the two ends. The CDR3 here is CASSIGTRAETQYF. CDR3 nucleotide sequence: TGTGCCAGTAGTATAGGTACCAGGGCAGAGACCCAGTACTTC.

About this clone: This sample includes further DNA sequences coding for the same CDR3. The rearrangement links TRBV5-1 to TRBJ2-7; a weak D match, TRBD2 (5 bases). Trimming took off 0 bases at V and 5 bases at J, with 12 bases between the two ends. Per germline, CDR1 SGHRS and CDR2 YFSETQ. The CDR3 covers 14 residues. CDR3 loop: CASSLAGDSHEQYF. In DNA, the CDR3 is TGCGCCAGCAGCTTGGCCGGGGATTCGCACGAGCAGTACTTC.

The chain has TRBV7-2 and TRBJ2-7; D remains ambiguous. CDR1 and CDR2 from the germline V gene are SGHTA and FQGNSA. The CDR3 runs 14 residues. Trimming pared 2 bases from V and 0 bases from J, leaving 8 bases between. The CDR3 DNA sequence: TGTGCCAGCAGCTTAAACGGGTTCTCCTACGAGCAGTACTTC. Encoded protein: CASSLNGFSYEQYF.

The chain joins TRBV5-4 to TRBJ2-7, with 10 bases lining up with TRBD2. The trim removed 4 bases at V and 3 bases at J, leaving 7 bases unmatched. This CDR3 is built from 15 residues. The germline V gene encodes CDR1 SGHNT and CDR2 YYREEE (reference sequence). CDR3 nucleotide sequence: TGTGCCAGCAGCCCCACCGGGACTAGCGACTACGAGCAGTACTTC. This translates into CASSPTGTSDYEQYF.

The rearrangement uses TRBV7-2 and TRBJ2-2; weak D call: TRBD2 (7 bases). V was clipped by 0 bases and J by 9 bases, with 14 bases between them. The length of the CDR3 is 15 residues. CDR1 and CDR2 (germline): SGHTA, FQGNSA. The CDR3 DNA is TGTGCCAGCAGCTTAGCGGGGGGGGGCAACAGGGAGCTGTTTTTT. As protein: CASSLAGGGNRELFF.

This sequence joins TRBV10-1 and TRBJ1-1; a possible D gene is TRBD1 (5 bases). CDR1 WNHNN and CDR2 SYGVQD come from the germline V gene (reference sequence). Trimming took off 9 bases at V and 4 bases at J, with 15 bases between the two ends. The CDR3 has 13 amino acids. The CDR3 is CASTLGLGTEAFF. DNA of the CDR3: TGCGCCAGTACCTTGGGGCTGGGCACTGAAGCTTTCTTT.

The CDR3 DNA reads TGTGCCAGTAGTATAGATCTAGCAGGGGCCTACGAGCAGTACTTC. As protein: CASSIDLAGAYEQYF. The chain carries TRBV19 and TRBJ2-7, with a tentative D call TRBD1 (6 bases). Germline V lookup: CDR1 LNHDA, CDR2 SQIVND (reference sequence). The CDR3 is made up of 15 amino acids. V was pared by 0 bases and J by 2 bases, with 11 bases between.

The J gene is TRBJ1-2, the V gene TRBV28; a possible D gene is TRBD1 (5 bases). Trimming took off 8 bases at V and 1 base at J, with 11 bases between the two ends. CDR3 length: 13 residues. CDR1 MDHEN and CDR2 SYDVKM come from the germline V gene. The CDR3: CASRTGLNYGYTF. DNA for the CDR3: TGTGCCAGCCGCACAGGCCTTAACTATGGCTACACCTTC.

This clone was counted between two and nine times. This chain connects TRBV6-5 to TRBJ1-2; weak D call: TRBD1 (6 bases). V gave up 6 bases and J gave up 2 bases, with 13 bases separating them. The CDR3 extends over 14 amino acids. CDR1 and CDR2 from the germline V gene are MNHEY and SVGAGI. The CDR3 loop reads CASSQYRVNYGYTF. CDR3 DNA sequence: TGTGCCAGCAGCCAGTACAGGGTCAACTATGGCTACACCTTC.